These 4 T cell receptor beta chains were sequenced from one sample in a study of T-cell reconstitution after alpha-beta-depleted transplantation in children. For TCRbeta, the library was prepared with unique molecular identifiers. TCRdb re-derived calls from the PCR reads in MiXCR, one entry per CDR3 protein. The table has more than 400,000 distinct CDR3 sequences, 10% to 12% seen once. The sequenced sample was PBMCs, mostly from graft donor cells, obtained 180 days after TCRalphabeta/CD19-depleted stem cell transplant. Receptor source: a female patient between 2 and 15 years old who had a stem cell transplant for aplastic anemia, so the T cells may come from the graft donor.

The genes are TRBV4-3 and TRBJ2-1; 7 bases are a match to TRBD2. Germline-derived CDR1 and CDR2 are LGHNA and YSLEER. The CDR3 length is 18 residues. The V gene end was trimmed by 0 bases and the J gene end by 5 bases; junction bases not matched to a gene: 13. Here the CDR3 reads CASSQDGGSGYMDNEQFF. The DNA for the CDR3 is TGCGCCAGCAGCCAAGATGGCGGGAGCGGATATATGGACAATGAGCAGTTCTTC.

This clonotype was seen at least ten times. The chain combines TRBV28 with TRBJ1-6, with D tentatively TRBD1 (5 bases). CDR1 is MDHEN and CDR2 is SYDVKM in the germline V gene. V shed 8 bases and J shed 9 bases, with 20 bases lying between them. CDR3 size: 15 residues. The CDR3 loop is CASARGVSGGSPLHF. CDR3 nucleotides: TGTGCCAGCGCCCGGGGGGTGTCGGGGGGTTCACCCCTCCACTTT.

This clonotype came up many times. The chain joins TRBV27 to TRBJ1-5; no definite D call. Trimming removed 4 bases from V and 5 bases from J, with 9 bases in between. Germline V lookup: CDR1 MNHEY, CDR2 SMNVEV (reference sequence). CDR3 size: 13 residues. The CDR3 sequence: CASSWSGHQPQHF. CDR3 in DNA: TGTGCCAGCAGTTGGTCTGGGCATCAGCCCCAGCATTTT.

A note on this clonotype: One junction end disagrees with the germline gene, perhaps due to a read error. V is TRBV6-1 and J is TRBJ2-6; TRBD1 is a possible D gene (5 bases). Germline CDR1 and CDR2: MNHNS and SASEGT. The CDR3 length is 16 residues. In DNA form, the CDR3 reads TGTGCCAGCAGAGATCCGATGCTCTCTGGGGCCAACGGCCTGACTTTC. Residues: CASRDPMLSGANGLTF.